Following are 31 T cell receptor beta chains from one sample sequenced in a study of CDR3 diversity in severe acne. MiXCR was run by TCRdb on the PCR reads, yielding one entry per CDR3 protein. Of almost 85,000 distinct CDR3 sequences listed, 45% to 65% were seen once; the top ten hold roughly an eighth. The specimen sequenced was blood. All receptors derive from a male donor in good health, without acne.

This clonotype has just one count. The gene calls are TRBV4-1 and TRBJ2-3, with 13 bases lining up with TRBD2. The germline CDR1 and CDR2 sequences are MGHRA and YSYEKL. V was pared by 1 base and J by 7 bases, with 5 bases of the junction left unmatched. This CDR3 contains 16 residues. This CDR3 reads CASSQVLAGGPYTQYF. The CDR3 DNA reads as TGCGCCAGCAGCCAAGTACTAGCGGGGGGGCCATATACGCAGTATTTT.

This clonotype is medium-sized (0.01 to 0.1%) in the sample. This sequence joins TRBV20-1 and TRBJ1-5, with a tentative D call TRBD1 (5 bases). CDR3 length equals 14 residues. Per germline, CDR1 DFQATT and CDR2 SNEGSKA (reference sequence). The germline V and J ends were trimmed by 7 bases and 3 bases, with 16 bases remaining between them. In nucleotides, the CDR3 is TGCAGTGTCGGGTCGGGGGGGAACAATCAGCCCCAGCATTTT. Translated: CSVGSGGNNQPQHF.

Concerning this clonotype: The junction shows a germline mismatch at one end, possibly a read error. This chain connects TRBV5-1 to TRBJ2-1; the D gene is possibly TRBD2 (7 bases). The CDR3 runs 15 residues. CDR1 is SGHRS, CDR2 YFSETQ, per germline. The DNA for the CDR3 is TGCGCCAGCAGCTTGAGGTGGGAGGGAGGGGGTGAGCAGTCCTTC. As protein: CASSLRWEGGGEQSF.

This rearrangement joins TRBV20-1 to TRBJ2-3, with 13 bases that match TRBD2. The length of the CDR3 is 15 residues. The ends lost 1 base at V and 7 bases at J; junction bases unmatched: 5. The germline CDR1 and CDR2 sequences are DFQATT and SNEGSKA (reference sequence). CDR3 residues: CSARGTSGRGNTQYF. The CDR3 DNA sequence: TGCAGTGCTAGAGGGACTAGCGGGAGAGGGAATACGCAGTATTTT.

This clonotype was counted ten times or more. Written as DNA, the CDR3 is TGTGCCAGCAGCTTCGGGGGTATTTTCTCCTACGAGCAGTACTTC. It encodes CASSFGGIFSYEQYF. The rearrangement uses TRBV7-9 and TRBJ2-7; D might be TRBD2 (6 bases). Between the trimmed V and J ends, which lost 3 bases and 0 bases, there was a span of 12 bases. This CDR3 region has 15 residues. Germline V gives CDR1 SEHNR, CDR2 FQNEAQ (reference sequence).

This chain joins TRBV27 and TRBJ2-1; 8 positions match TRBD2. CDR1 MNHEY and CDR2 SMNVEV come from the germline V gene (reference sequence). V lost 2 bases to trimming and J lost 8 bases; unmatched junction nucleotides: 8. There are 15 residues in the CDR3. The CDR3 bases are TGTGCCAGCAGTTTAACTAGCGGAGGAGGGGATGAGCAGTTCTTC. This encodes CASSLTSGGGDEQFF.

Here the CDR3 DNA reads TGTGCCAGCAGCTCAGCGGGACAGGGATACTATGGCTACACCTTC. This gives the protein CASSSAGQGYYGYTF. The chain employs TRBV11-1 and TRBJ1-2, with TRBD1 matching over 9 bases. Germline-derived CDR1 and CDR2 are SGHAT and FQDESV (reference sequence). The CDR3 loop spans 15 amino acids. Trimming at V came to 4 bases and at J to 3 bases, leaving 6 bases not matched to a gene.

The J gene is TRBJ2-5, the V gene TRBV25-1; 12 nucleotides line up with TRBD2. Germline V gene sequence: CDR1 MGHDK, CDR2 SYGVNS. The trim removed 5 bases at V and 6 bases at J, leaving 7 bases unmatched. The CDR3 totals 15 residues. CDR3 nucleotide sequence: TGTGCCAGCAGTACCCTAGCGGGAGGGCAAAAGACCCAGTACTTC. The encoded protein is CASSTLAGGQKTQYF. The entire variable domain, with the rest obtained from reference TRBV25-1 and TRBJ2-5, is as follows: EADIYQTPRYLVIGTGKKITLECSQTMGHDKMYWYQQDPGMELHLIHYSYGVNSTEKGDLSSESTVSRIRTEHFPLTLESARPSHTSQYLCASSTLAGGQKTQYFGPGTRLLVL.

The CDR3 region has the DNA TGTGCCAGCAGTGCGGGACATTCATGGGAAGAGACCCAGTACTTC. It encodes CASSAGHSWEETQYF. V usage is TRBV2 and J usage is TRBJ2-5, with a weak D call TRBD1 (6 bases). Germline V lookup: CDR1 SNHLY, CDR2 FYNNEI. The CDR3 contains 15 residues. Trimming shortened V by 4 bases and J by 3 bases, and 15 bases separated the two germline ends.

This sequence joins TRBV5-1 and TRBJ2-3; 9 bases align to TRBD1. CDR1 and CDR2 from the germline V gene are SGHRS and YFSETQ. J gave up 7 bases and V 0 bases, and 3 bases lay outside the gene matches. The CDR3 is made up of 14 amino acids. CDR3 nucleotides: TGCGCCAGCAGCTTGGAACAGGGGGCTAATACGCAGTATTTT. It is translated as CASSLEQGANTQYF.

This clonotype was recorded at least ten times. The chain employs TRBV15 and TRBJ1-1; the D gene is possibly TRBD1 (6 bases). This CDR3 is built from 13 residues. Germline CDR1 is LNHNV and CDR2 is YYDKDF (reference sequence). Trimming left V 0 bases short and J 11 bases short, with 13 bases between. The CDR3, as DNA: TGTGCCACCAGCAGAGATGCGGGGGGCACTGCTTTCTTT. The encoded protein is CATSRDAGGTAFF. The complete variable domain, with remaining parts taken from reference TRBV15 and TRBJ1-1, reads DAMVIQNPRYQVTQFGKPVTLSCSQTLNHNVMYWYQQKSSQAPKLLFHYYDKDFNNEADTPDNFQSRRPNTSFCFLDIRSPGLGDTAMYLCATSRDAGGTAFFGQGTRLTVV.

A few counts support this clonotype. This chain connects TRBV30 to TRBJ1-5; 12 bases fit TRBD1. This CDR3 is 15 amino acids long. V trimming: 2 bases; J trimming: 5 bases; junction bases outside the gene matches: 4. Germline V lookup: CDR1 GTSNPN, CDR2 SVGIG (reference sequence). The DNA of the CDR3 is TGTGCCTGGAGTCCCGGGACAGGGGGCTATCAGCCCCAGCATTTT. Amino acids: CAWSPGTGGYQPQHF.

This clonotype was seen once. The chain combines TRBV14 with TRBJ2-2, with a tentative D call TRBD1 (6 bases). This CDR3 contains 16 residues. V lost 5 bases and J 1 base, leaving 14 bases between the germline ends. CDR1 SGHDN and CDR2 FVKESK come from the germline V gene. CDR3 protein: CASSNNRDMNTGELFF. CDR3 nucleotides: TGTGCCAGCAGCAACAACCGGGACATGAACACCGGGGAGCTGTTTTTT.

This CDR3 is CAWSEGLAHNEQFF. The CDR3 DNA follows: TGTGCCTGGAGTGAAGGACTAGCGCACAATGAGCAGTTCTTC. The rearrangement joins TRBV30 to TRBJ2-1, with 9 bases fitting TRBD2. Losses at the gene ends were 1 base for V and 5 bases for J; bases not matched to a gene: 3. Germline assignment: CDR1 GTSNPN and CDR2 SVGIG (reference sequence). This CDR3 has 14 amino acids.

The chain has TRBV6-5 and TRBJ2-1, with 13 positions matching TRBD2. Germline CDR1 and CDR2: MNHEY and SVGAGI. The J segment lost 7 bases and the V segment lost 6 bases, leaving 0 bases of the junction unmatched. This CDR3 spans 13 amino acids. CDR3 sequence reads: CASRTSGRNEQFF. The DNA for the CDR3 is TGTGCCAGCAGGACTAGCGGGAGGAATGAGCAGTTCTTC.

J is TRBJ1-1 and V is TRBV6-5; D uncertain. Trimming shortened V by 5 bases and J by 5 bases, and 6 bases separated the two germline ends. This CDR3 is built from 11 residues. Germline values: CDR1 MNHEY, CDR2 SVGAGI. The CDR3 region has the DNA TGTGCCAGCAGTGAAATAACTGAAGCTTTCTTT. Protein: CASSEITEAFF.

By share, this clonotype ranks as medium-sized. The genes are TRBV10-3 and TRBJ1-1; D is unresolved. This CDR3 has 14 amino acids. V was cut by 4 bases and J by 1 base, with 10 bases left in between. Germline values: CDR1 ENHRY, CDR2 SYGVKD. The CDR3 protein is CAISAIFGNTEAFF. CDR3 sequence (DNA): TGTGCCATCAGTGCGATTTTCGGGAACACTGAAGCTTTCTTT.

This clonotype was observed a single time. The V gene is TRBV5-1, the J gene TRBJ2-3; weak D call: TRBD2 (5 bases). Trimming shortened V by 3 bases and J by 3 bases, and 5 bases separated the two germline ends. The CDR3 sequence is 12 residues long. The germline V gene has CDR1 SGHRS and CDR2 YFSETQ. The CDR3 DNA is TGCGCCAGCAGCTGGGAGACAGATACGCAGTATTTT. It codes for CASSWETDTQYF.

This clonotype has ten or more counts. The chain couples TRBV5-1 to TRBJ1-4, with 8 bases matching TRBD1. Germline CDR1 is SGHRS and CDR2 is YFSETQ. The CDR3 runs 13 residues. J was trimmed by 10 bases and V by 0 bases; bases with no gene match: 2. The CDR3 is CASSLGDRGKLFF. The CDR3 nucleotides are TGCGCCAGCAGCTTGGGAGACAGGGGAAAACTGTTTTTT.

CDR3 protein: CASKGGTVIGIQYF. Written as DNA, the CDR3 is TGTGCCAGCAAGGGAGGTACAGTCATCGGCATTCAGTACTTC. The J gene is TRBJ2-4, the V gene TRBV6-1; D is possibly TRBD2 (6 bases). This CDR3 contains 14 residues. Between the trimmed V and J ends, which lost 7 bases and 9 bases, there was a span of 19 bases. CDR1 MNHNS and CDR2 SASEGT come from the germline V gene.

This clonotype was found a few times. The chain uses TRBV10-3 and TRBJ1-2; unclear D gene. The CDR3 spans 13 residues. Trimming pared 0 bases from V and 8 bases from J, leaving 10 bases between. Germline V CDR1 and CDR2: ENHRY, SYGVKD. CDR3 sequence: CAISESYNGGYTF. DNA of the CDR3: TGTGCCATCAGTGAGTCGTATAATGGCGGCTACACCTTC.

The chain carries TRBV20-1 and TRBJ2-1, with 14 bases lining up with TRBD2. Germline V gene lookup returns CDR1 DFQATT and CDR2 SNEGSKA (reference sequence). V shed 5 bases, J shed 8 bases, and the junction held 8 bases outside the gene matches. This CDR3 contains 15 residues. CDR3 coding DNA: TGCAGTGCTGAGACTAGCGGGGGGGCCAGGGATGAGCAGTTCTTC. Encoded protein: CSAETSGGARDEQFF.

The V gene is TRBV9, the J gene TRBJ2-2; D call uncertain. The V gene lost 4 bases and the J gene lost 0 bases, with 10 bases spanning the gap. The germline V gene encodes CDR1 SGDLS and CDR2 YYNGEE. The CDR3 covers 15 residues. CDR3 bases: TGTGCCAGCAGCCAAGTCCGCACGAACACCGGGGAGCTGTTTTTT. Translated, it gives CASSQVRTNTGELFF.

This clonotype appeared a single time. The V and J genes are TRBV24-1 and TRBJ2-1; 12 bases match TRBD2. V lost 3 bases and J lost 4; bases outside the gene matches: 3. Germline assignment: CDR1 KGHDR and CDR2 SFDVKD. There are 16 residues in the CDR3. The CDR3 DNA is TGTGCCACCAGTGATCCTCTAGCGGGAGGGTACAATGAGCAGTTCTTC. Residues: CATSDPLAGGYNEQFF.

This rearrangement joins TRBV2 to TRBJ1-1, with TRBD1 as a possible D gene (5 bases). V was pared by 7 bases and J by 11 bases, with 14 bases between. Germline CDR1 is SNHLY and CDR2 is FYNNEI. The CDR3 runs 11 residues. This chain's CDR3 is CASILDMRAFF. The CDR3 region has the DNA TGTGCCAGCATCCTGGACATGCGGGCTTTCTTT.

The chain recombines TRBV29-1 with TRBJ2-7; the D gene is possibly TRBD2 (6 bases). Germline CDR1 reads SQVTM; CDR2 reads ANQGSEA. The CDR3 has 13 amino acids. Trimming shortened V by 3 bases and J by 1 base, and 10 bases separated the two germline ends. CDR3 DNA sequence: TGCAGCGTTGAGTCTGGGAGGTCCTACGAGCAGTACTTC. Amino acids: CSVESGRSYEQYF.

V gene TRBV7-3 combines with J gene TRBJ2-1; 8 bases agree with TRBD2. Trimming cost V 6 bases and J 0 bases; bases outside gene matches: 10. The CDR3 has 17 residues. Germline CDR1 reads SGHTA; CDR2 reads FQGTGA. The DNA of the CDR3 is TGTGCCAGCAGACCCAGCGGGGGCCCTAGCTCCTACAATGAGCAGTTCTTC. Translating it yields CASRPSGGPSSYNEQFF.

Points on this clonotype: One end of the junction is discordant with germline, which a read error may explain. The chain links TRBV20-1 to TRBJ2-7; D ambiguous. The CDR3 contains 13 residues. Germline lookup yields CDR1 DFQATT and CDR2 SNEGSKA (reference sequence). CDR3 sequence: CSARTGQSYERYF. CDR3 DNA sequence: TGCAGCGCTAGAACCGGGCAGTCCTACGAGCGGTACTTC.

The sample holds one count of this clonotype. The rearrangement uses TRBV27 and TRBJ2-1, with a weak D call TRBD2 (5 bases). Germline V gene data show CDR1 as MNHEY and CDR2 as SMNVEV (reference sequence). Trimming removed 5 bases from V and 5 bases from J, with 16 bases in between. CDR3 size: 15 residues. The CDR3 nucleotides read TGTGCCAGCAGTGCCAAAGCGGTCGCACACAATGAGCAGTTCTTC. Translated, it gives CASSAKAVAHNEQFF.

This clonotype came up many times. This CDR3 is CASSLVGSQETQYF. The CDR3 bases are TGTGCCAGCAGCTTAGTGGGCAGCCAAGAGACCCAGTACTTC. This chain joins TRBV7-9 and TRBJ2-5; D gene unclear. The CDR3 length is 14 residues. Trimming took 1 base from V and 1 from J, leaving 7 bases between them. The germline V gene encodes CDR1 SEHNR and CDR2 FQNEAQ (reference sequence).

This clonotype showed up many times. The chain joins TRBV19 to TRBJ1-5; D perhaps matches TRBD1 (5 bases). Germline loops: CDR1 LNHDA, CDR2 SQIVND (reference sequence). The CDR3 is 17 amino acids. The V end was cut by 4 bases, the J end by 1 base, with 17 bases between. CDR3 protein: CASSTTWGGVSNQPQHF. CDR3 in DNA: TGTGCCAGTAGTACAACGTGGGGGGGAGTGAGCAATCAGCCCCAGCATTTT.